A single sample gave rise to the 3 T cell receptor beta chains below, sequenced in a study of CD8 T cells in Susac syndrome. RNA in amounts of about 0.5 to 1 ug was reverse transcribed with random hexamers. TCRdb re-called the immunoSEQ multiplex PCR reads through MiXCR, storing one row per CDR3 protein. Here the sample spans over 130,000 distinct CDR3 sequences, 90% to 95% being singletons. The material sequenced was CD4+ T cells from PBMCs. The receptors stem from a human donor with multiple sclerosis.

DNA for the CDR3: TGTGCCAGCAGTCACAGGGACCGGGGGGAAGCTTTCTTT. This translates into CASSHRDRGEAFF. The chain employs TRBV6-2 or TRBV6-3 and TRBJ1-1; tentative D call: TRBD1 (6 bases). Germline CDR1 and CDR2: MNHEY and SVGEGT. The CDR3 is made up of 13 amino acids. Trimming took off 5 bases at V and 8 bases at J, with 15 bases between the two ends.

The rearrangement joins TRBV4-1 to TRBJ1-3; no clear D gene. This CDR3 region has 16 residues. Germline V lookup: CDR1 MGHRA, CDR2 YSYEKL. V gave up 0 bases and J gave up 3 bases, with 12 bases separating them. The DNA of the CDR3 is TGCGCCAGCAGCCAAGATCCCATTGCTATTGGAAACACCATATATTTT. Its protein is CASSQDPIAIGNTIYF.

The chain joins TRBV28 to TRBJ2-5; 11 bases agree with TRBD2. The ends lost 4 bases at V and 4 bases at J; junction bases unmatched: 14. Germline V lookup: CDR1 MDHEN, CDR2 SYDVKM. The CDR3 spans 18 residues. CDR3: CASSSQAASGRRGETQYF. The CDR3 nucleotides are TGTGCCAGCAGTTCCCAGGCGGCTAGCGGGAGGCGGGGAGAGACCCAGTACTTC. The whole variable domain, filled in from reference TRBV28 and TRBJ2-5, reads DVKVTQSSRYLVKRTGEKVFLECVQDMDHENMFWYRQDPGLGLRLIYFSYDVKMKEKGDIPEGYSVSREKKERFSLILESASTNQTSMYLCASSSQAASGRRGETQYFGPGTRLLVL.